This T cell receptor beta chain was sequenced for a study of long-term antiretroviral therapy in people with HIV. Study-wide points: Gathering of blood took place between about 2003 and 2017, possibly under older ART regimens.

Survey level was the resolution at which the v3.0 immunoSEQ assay ran. Sequenced by immunoSEQ multiplex PCR; TCRdb stores in-frame clones only, minus some. The data contain 30,000 to 40,000 clones, roughly 83% of them seen just once; the ten biggest clones take up about 3%. The CDR3 is made up of 15 amino acids. Trimming removed 8 bases from V and 4 bases from J, with 18 bases in between. From germline, CDR1 is WSHSY and CDR2 SAAADI. Regarding this clone: What it binds is unknown.

There were about 1-11 million cryopreserved PBMC in the samples before DNA extraction. Sequenced material: unsorted PBMCs, taken 1.9 years after starting antiretroviral therapy. V is TRBV10-2 and J is TRBJ1-3, with D possibly TRBD1 on 5 matching bases. The sequence derives from a man aged 18-30 years with HIV. CDR3 bases: TGCGCCAGCGGATCCGACAGTCTTCTCGGAAACACCATATATTTT. Translated, it gives CASGSDSLLGNTIYF.